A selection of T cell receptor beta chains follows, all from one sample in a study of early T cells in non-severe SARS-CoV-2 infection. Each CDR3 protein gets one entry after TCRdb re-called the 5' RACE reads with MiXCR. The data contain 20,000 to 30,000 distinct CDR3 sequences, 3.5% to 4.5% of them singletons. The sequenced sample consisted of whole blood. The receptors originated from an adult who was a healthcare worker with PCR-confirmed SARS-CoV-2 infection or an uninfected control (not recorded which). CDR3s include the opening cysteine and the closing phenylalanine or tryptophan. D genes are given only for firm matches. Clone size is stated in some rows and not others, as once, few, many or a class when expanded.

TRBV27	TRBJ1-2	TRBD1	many	CASSFQGQGAGYTF	TGTGCCAGCAGTTTCCAAGGACAGGGGGCTGGCTACACCTTC
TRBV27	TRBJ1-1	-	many	CASRATGGTEAFF	TGTGCCAGCAGGGCTACTGGGGGGACTGAAGCTTTCTTT
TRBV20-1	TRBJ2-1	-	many	CSAPDWTNEQFF	TGCAGTGCTCCGGACTGGACTAATGAGCAGTTCTTC
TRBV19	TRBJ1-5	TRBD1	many	CASRDGDRGSNQPQHF	TGTGCCAGTAGAGACGGGGACAGGGGAAGCAATCAGCCCCAGCATTTT
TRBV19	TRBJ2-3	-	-	CASRLTPPDTQYF	TGTGCCAGTAGGCTGACACCACCAGATACGCAGTATTTT
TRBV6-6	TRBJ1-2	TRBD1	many	CASSLDRGQGYTF	TGTGCCAGCAGTCTCGACAGGGGACAGGGCTACACCTTC
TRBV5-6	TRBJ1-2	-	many	CASSVESYGYTF	TGTGCCAGCAGCGTAGAAAGCTATGGCTACACCTTC
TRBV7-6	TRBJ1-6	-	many	CASSLMAGSSYNSPLHF	TGTGCCAGCAGCTTAATGGCAGGCAGCTCCTATAATTCACCCCTCCACTTT
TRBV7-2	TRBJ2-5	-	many	CASSLAGHRTQETQYF	TGTGCCAGCAGCTTAGCGGGACATAGGACACAAGAGACCCAGTACTTC
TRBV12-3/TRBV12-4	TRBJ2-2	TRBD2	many	CASSPLAANTGELFF	TGTGCCAGCAGTCCGCTAGCGGCGAACACCGGGGAGCTGTTTTTT
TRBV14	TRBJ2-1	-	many	CASSQARVGHGRMNEQFF	TGTGCCAGCAGCCAGGCAAGAGTGGGACACGGGCGCATGAATGAGCAGTTCTTC
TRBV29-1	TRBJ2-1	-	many	CSVEREGRENEQFF	TGCAGCGTTGAACGGGAAGGGCGCGAAAATGAGCAGTTCTTC
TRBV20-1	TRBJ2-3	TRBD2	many	CSAQGSGTSGVDTQYF	TGCAGTGCCCAGGGTTCCGGGACTAGCGGGGTAGATACGCAGTATTTT
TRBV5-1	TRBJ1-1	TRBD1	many	CASSADRVAEAFF	TGCGCCAGCAGCGCTGACAGGGTCGCTGAAGCTTTCTTT
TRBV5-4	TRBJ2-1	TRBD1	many	CASSLTGGSYNEQFF	TGTGCCAGCAGCTTGACAGGGGGCTCCTACAATGAGCAGTTCTTC
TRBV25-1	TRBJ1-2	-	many	CASSEYYGYTF	TGTGCCAGCAGTGAATACTATGGCTACACCTTC
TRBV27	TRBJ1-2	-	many	CASSLYGGVSNYGYTF	TGTGCCAGCAGTTTATACGGCGGGGTCTCTAACTATGGCTACACCTTC
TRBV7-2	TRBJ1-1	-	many	CASSSGTVNTEAFF	TGTGCCAGCAGCTCCGGGACGGTGAACACTGAAGCTTTCTTT
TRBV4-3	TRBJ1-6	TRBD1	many	CASSQWDSNSPLHF	TGCGCCAGCAGCCAATGGGACAGTAATTCACCCCTCCACTTT
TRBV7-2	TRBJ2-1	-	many	CASSLAGQLNEQFF	TGTGCCAGCAGCTTAGCTGGACAGCTCAATGAGCAGTTCTTC
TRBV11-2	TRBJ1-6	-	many	CASSLIKGDSPLHF	TGTGCCAGCAGCTTAATTAAGGGAGACTCACCCCTCCACTTT
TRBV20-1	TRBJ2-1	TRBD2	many	CSALGLAGGIYNEQFF	TGCAGTGCTCTCGGACTAGCGGGGGGGATATACAATGAGCAGTTCTTC
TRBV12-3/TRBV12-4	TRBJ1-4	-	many	CASSFEQGLREKLFF	TGTGCCAGCAGTTTCGAACAGGGATTGAGAGAAAAACTGTTTTTT
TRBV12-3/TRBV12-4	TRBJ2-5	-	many	CASSGGETQYF	TGTGCCAGCAGTGGAGGGGAGACCCAGTACTTC
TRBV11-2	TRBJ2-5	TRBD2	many	CASSSVAGVETQYF	TGTGCCAGCAGCTCCGTAGCGGGGGTGGAGACCCAGTACTTC
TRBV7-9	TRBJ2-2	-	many	CASSPRGAGELFF	TGTGCCAGCAGCCCGAGAGGGGCCGGGGAGCTGTTTTTT
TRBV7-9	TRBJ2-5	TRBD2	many	CASSLASSGGHQETQYF	TGTGCCAGCAGCTTAGCGTCTAGCGGGGGACACCAAGAGACCCAGTACTTC
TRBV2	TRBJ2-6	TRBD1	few	CASRHGQGLGGANVLTF	TGTGCCAGCAGACACGGACAGGGGTTGGGAGGGGCCAACGTCCTGACTTTC
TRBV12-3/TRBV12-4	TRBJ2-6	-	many	CASRHIGANVLTF	TGTGCCAGCAGGCATATAGGGGCCAACGTCCTGACTTTC
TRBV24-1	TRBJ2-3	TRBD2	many	CATSDLTSANTDTQYF	TGTGCCACCAGTGACCTGACTAGCGCTAACACAGATACGCAGTATTTT
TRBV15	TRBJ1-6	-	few	CATRRNDSPLHF	TGTGCCACCAGAAGGAATGATTCACCCCTCCACTTT
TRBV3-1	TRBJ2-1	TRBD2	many	CASSPRGSGGFDEQFF	TGTGCCAGCAGCCCCCGTGGGAGCGGGGGGTTCGATGAGCAGTTCTTC
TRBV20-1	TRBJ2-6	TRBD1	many	CSAQGQGSGANVLTF	TGCAGTGCCCAGGGACAGGGCTCTGGGGCCAACGTCCTGACTTTC
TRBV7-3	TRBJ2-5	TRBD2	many	CASSLREGETQYF	TGTGCCAGCAGCTTACGGGAGGGGGAGACCCAGTACTTC
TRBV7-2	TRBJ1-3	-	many	CASRSTGGSGNTIYF	TGTGCCAGCAGATCGACAGGAGGATCCGGAAACACCATATATTTT
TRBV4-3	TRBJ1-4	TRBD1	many	CASSQESGLGQGNEKLFF	TGCGCCAGCAGCCAAGAGTCCGGACTGGGACAGGGGAATGAAAAACTGTTTTTT
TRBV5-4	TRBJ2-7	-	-	CASSLALGSYEQYF	TGTGCCAGCAGCTTGGCTCTAGGATCCTACGAGCAGTACTTC
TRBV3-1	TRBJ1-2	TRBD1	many	CASSHMDRNYGYTF	TGTGCCAGCAGCCACATGGACAGGAACTATGGCTACACCTTC
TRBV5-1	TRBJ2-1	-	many	CASTPDSTYNEQFF	TGCGCCAGCACCCCGGACAGTACCTACAATGAGCAGTTCTTC
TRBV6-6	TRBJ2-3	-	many	CASSPVSSTDTQYF	TGTGCCAGCAGCCCCGTTTCTAGCACAGATACGCAGTATTTT